The source of this T cell receptor beta chain is a study of T cell clonotyping in hematopoietic cell transplantation. Whole-study findings and limits: Pathologically expanded recipient clonotypes increased progressively from day 30 to day 180 as diversity fell.

This sample's time point: recipient sample about 28 days before transplant, after cytoreduction. From germline, CDR1 is MDHEN and CDR2 SYDVKM. Trimming removed 5 bases at V and 0 bases at J, with 14 bases between. There are 16 residues in the CDR3. Assay used: immunoSEQ multiplex PCR; TCRdb lists only in-frame clones, some missing. Of tens of thousands of clones in the sample, 85% are singletons; the top ten hold approximately 2.8%. A note on this clone: What it recognizes is unknown.

The receptor was derived from a man in his sixties with acute myeloid leukemia. Some clones in this sample may be carry-over from other donors' samples. The sample in question was peripheral blood mononuclear cells, obtained before stem cell transplant. This chain connects TRBV28 to TRBJ1-3, with D tentatively TRBD1 (5 bases). CDR3 sequence (DNA): TGTGCCAGCAGTGCCCCGGGACGTTTCTCTGGAAACACCATATATTTT. This sequence encodes CASSAPGRFSGNTIYF. Based on the CDR3 plus reference TRBV28 and TRBJ1-3, the full variable domain is DVKVTQSSRYLVKRTGEKVFLECVQDMDHENMFWYRQDPGLGLRLIYFSYDVKMKEKGDIPEGYSVSREKKERFSLILESASTNQTSMYLCASSAPGRFSGNTIYFGEGSWLTVV.